What follows is one T cell receptor beta chain and its context. Unmatched junction bases numbered 11, after V lost 7 bases and J lost 10 bases. Germline V gives CDR1 LGHDT, CDR2 YNNKEL (reference sequence). This CDR3 spans 14 amino acids. The data originate from a study of blood T cell repertoires in COVID-19. About the research overall: Researchers got acute and convalescent COVID-19 samples from the United States, Italy and Spain. Nucleic acid was either cDNA or gDNA, and it came from T cells, B-cell-depleted T cells, or PBMCs.

Source study methods: For nucleated cells, counts were estimated from reference gene primer amplification. Profiling relied on immunoSEQ multiplex PCR, and the TCRdb table lists in-frame clones only, not all of them. V and J calls and clone size are copied from that table; D and trimming were computed from the DNA. The table lists approximately 230,000 clones, 80% to 90% of them singletons. The sequencing input was peripheral blood. The clonotype was recovered from a man aged 25-40 years with active or convalescent COVID-19. The J gene is TRBJ2-1, the V gene TRBV3-1 (or the pseudogene TRBV3-2); 9 nucleotides align to TRBD2. The CDR3 protein is CASTTSGTSPEQFF. Here the CDR3 DNA reads TGTGCCAGCACCACCTCCGGGACTAGCCCCGAGCAGTTCTTC.